The 13 T cell receptor beta chains given below trace back to one sample, sequenced in a study of T cells after yellow fever vaccination. In TCRdb, the 5' RACE reads were re-called with MiXCR into one record per CDR3 protein. The sample consists of about 14,000 distinct CDR3 sequences, approximately 7% of them appearing once. The material was PBMCs, either bulk or a sorted T-cell subset (CD4+, CD8+, memory, or dextramer-sorted; not recorded which), obtained on the day of the yellow fever booster vaccination. The origin of the receptors is a young man who received the YFV17D yellow fever vaccine.

This clonotype was recorded many times. The rearrangement uses TRBV28 and TRBJ2-3; 11 positions match TRBD2. V was clipped by 3 bases and J by 1 base; unmatched bases: 3. CDR1 and CDR2 from the germline V gene are MDHEN and SYDVKM. This CDR3 contains 16 residues. CDR3 in DNA: TGTGCCAGCAGTTTCCCGGGACTAGCGGGCACAGATACGCAGTATTTT. Translating it yields CASSFPGLAGTDTQYF.

This clonotype was seen many times. The gene calls are TRBV7-2 and TRBJ2-2; possibly TRBD1 or TRBD2 for D (5 bases each). The CDR3 runs 17 residues. Germline values: CDR1 SGHTA, CDR2 FQGNSA. Between the trimmed V and J ends, which lost 6 bases and 1 base, there was a span of 18 bases. The CDR3 protein is CASRSFGTDLNTGELFF. CDR3 nucleotides: TGTGCCAGCAGGTCGTTTGGGACGGATCTGAACACCGGGGAGCTGTTTTTT. Filled out from reference TRBV7-2 and TRBJ2-2, the complete variable domain reads GAGVSQSPSNKVTEKGKDVELRCDPISGHTALYWYRQSLGQGLEFLIYFQGNSAPDKSGLPSDRFSAERTGGSVSTLTIQRTQQEDSAVYLCASRSFGTDLNTGELFFGEGSRLTVL.

This clonotype showed up many times. The J gene is TRBJ2-3, the V gene TRBV7-2, with a weak D call TRBD1 (5 bases). Trimming removed 7 bases from V and 6 bases from J, with 20 bases in between. Per the germline V gene, CDR1 is SGHTA and CDR2 is FQGNSA. The CDR3 extends over 15 amino acids. The CDR3 protein is CASTQNAGARDTQYF. Written as DNA, the CDR3 is TGTGCCAGCACCCAAAACGCTGGGGCTAGGGATACGCAGTATTTT.

This clonotype counts as medium-sized (0.01 to 0.1%). V is TRBV5-1 and J is TRBJ1-2; TRBD1 matches 8 bases. V lost 3 bases, J lost 2 bases, and 12 bases stayed unmatched. CDR1 and CDR2 from the germline V gene are SGHRS and YFSETQ. The CDR3 loop spans 17 amino acids. The CDR3 DNA reads TGCGCCAGCAGCTCCGGGGGGACAGGAACAATCAACTATGGCTACACCTTC. Translation: CASSSGGTGTINYGYTF. The full variable domain, completed using reference TRBV5-1 and TRBJ1-2, is KAGVTQTPRYLIKTRGQQVTLSCSPISGHRSVSWYQQTPGQGLQFLFEYFSETQRNKGNFPGRFSGRQFSNSRSEMNVSTLELGDSALYLCASSSGGTGTINYGYTFGSGTRLTVV.

This clonotype came up many times. V and J are TRBV5-4 and TRBJ2-7, with D hard to call. In germline, CDR1 is SGHNT, CDR2 YYREEE (reference sequence). The CDR3 length is 11 residues. The V and J ends lost 9 bases and 4 bases respectively, with 11 bases between them. CDR3 loop: CATPVVYEQYV. The DNA for the CDR3 is TGTGCCACCCCAGTTGTGTACGAGCAGTACGTC.

This clonotype was seen at least ten times. V usage is TRBV19 and J usage is TRBJ1-1; TRBD1 is a possible D gene (5 bases). Germline V CDR1 and CDR2: LNHDA, SQIVND (reference sequence). The CDR3 covers 15 residues. V was trimmed by 3 bases and J by 0 bases, leaving 11 bases between them. The CDR3 coding sequence is TGTGCCAGTAGTATCGGGGGAACAGTGAACACTGAAGCTTTCTTT. Encoded protein: CASSIGGTVNTEAFF.

This clonotype has at least ten counts. The chain is built from TRBV28 and TRBJ2-1, with D possibly being TRBD2 (7 bases). The CDR3 covers 15 residues. V dropped 2 bases and J dropped 3 bases, with 11 bases sitting between them. Germline V gives CDR1 MDHEN, CDR2 SYDVKM. The CDR3 DNA sequence: TGTGCCAGCAGTTTAGCGGGGGCGAACTACAATGAGCAGTTCTTC. Translating gives CASSLAGANYNEQFF.

At least ten counts were recorded for this clonotype. The chain combines TRBV20-1 with TRBJ2-1; tentatively, D is TRBD1 or TRBD2 (6 bases each). Germline loops: CDR1 DFQATT, CDR2 SNEGSKA (reference sequence). V lost 0 bases and J 0 bases, leaving 18 bases between the germline ends. CDR3 size: 18 residues. The CDR3: CSARDPQGGRGSYNEQFF. CDR3 nucleotide sequence: TGCAGTGCTAGAGATCCTCAGGGAGGCAGGGGCTCCTACAATGAGCAGTTCTTC.

Turning to this clonotype: One end of the junction does not line up with germline, which may come from a read error. The rearrangement joins TRBV10-2 to TRBJ2-3; 7 bases fit TRBD1. CDR3 length: 13 residues. CDR1 and CDR2 from the germline V gene are WSHSY and SAAADI. DNA for the CDR3: TGCGCCTGCAGTGAGCAGGGGCACAGGGGACAGTATTTT. The encoded protein is CACSEQGHRGQYF.

This clonotype was counted at least ten times. The rearrangement links TRBV4-3 to TRBJ2-1; perhaps TRBD2 as D (6 bases). V lost 0 bases and J 4 bases, leaving 13 bases between the germline ends. In germline, CDR1 is LGHNA, CDR2 YSLEER. The CDR3 covers 16 residues. In DNA form, the CDR3 reads TGCGCCAGCAGCCAAGAACGCGGGGCCCTTTACAATGAGCAGTTCTTC. It codes for CASSQERGALYNEQFF.

This clonotype came up many times. This chain joins TRBV6-6 and TRBJ1-6; D unclear. The CDR3 is made up of 14 amino acids. V was clipped by 2 bases and J by 13 bases, with 15 bases between them. Germline lookup yields CDR1 MNHNY and CDR2 SVGAGI (reference sequence). CDR3 nucleotide sequence: TGTGCCAGCAGTTACCAACCCCGGATGACGCCCCTCCACTTT. Encoded protein: CASSYQPRMTPLHF.

This clonotype was seen many times. V gene TRBV2 combines with J gene TRBJ1-4; 7 nucleotides agree with TRBD1. The CDR3 covers 14 residues. Germline values: CDR1 SNHLY, CDR2 FYNNEI. The J segment lost 8 bases and the V segment lost 8 bases, leaving 11 bases of the junction unmatched. The CDR3 nucleotides are TGTGCCAGCGGCGCTGACAGGGTACGGGAAAAACTGTTTTTT. Translating gives CASGADRVREKLFF.

This clonotype was picked up many times. This chain connects TRBV5-4 to TRBJ2-3, with D tentatively TRBD2 (7 bases). CDR3 size: 15 residues. V was shortened by 4 bases and J by 3 bases, with 15 bases between the two germline ends. CDR1 SGHNT and CDR2 YYREEE come from the germline V gene (reference sequence). The CDR3 sequence is CASSGGPGGTDTQYF. The CDR3 DNA sequence: TGTGCCAGCAGCGGGGGCCCGGGAGGTACAGATACGCAGTATTTT. Supplemented by reference TRBV5-4 and TRBJ2-3, the full variable domain reads ETGVTQSPTHLIKTRGQQVTLRCSSQSGHNTVSWYQQALGQGPQFIFQYYREEENGRGNFPPRFSGLQFPNYSSELNVNALELDDSALYLCASSGGPGGTDTQYFGPGTRLTVL.